The rows below give T cell receptor beta chains drawn from one sample of a study of regulatory T cells in long-lasting Graves disease. TCRdb re-analysed the multiplex PCR reads in MiXCR, keeping a single row per CDR3 protein. The data contain approximately 400,000 distinct CDR3 sequences, about 23% of them singletons. Sequences were derived from peripheral blood mononuclear cells (PBMCs), sampled when the disease was refractory, from a patient treated with antithyroid drugs. All receptors come from a woman aged 40 to 50 with Graves disease. The CDR3 runs from the conserved cysteine through the conserved F or W. D genes are given only for firm matches. Size tells how often a clone was seen (once, few, many) or the class of an expanded clone, and some rows leave it out.

-	-	TRBV28	TRBJ1-5	CTSRPQRWASNQPQHF	TGTACCAGCAGACCCCAACGGTGGGCTAGCAATCAGCCCCAGCATTTT
TRBD1	many	TRBV2	TRBJ1-2	CASSEWQGDYGYTF	TGTGCCAGCAGTGAGTGGCAGGGGGACTATGGCTACACCTTC
TRBD1	many	TRBV11-2	TRBJ1-1	CASNLARGPNTEAFF	TGTGCCAGCAACCTCGCCAGGGGGCCGAACACTGAAGCTTTCTTT
-	many	TRBV2	TRBJ2-7	CASSEVAGGAYEQYF	TGTGCCAGCAGTGAAGTTGCAGGGGGGGCCTACGAGCAGTACTTC
-	few	TRBV6-5	TRBJ1-1	CASSYVIGMNTEAFF	TGTGCCAGCAGTTACGTTATTGGAATGAACACTGAAGCTTTCTTT
-	many	TRBV2	TRBJ1-5	CATRGSNQPQHF	TGTGCCACCCGGGGGAGCAATCAGCCCCAGCATTTT
TRBD1	many	TRBV12-3/TRBV12-4	TRBJ1-4	CASSLSPWPGQGTEKLFF	TGTGCCAGCAGTTTATCGCCTTGGCCGGGACAGGGTACCGAAAAACTGTTTTTT
TRBD2	many	TRBV7-8	TRBJ2-2	CASSAGLVGTGELFF	TGTGCCAGCAGCGCCGGACTAGTTGGTACCGGGGAGCTGTTTTTT
TRBD1	many	TRBV29-1	TRBJ2-4	CSVHTGGKNIQYF	TGCAGCGTACATACAGGGGGCAAAAACATTCAGTACTTC
TRBD1	few	TRBV7-9	TRBJ1-1	CASSLHGTGNTEAFF	TGTGCCAGCAGCTTACATGGGACAGGGAACACTGAAGCTTTCTTT
-	once	TRBV4-1	TRBJ1-4	CASSQIKGGPEKLFF	TGCGCCAGCAGCCAGATAAAGGGGGGACCTGAAAAACTGTTTTTT
-	many	TRBV29-1	TRBJ2-7	CSVVVDATYEQYF	TGCAGCGTTGTCGTCGATGCGACCTACGAGCAGTACTTC
TRBD2	few	TRBV5-1	TRBJ2-7	CASSQGLAGNSYEQYF	TGCGCCAGCAGTCAGGGACTAGCGGGTAACTCCTACGAGCAGTACTTC
-	-	TRBV4-1	TRBJ1-1	CASSLNAYTEAFF	TGCGCCAGCAGCCTCAATGCTTACACTGAAGCTTTCTTT
-	-	TRBV28	TRBJ2-1	CASSFYCRAEQFF	TGTGCCAGCAGTTTTTACTGCCGGGCTGAGCAGTTCTTC
TRBD2	-	TRBV15	TRBJ2-1	CATSRRAGVDEQFF	TGTGCCACCAGCAGACGAGCGGGAGTAGATGAGCAGTTCTTC
-	few	TRBV11-2	TRBJ2-3	CASSFLLGGTDTQYF	TGTGCCAGCAGCTTCCTCTTGGGGGGCACAGATACGCAGTATTTT
-	-	TRBV28	TRBJ1-5	CAIGGVSSDQPQHF	TGTGCCATCGGGGGGGTTTCTAGCGATCAGCCCCAGCATTTT
TRBD2	-	TRBV10-2	TRBJ2-7	CASSEILAPYEQYF	TGCGCCAGCAGTGAAATACTAGCGCCCTACGAGCAGTACTTC
TRBD1	many	TRBV15	TRBJ2-7	CATSRDTGGIYEQYF	TGTGCCACCAGCAGAGACACAGGGGGCATATACGAGCAGTACTTC
-	-	TRBV28	TRBJ2-7	CASTRGRYYEQYF	TGTGCCAGCACCCGAGGACGGTACTACGAGCAGTACTTC
-	-	TRBV30	TRBJ2-6	CAWSVGSGANVLTF	TGTGCCTGGAGTGTAGGCTCTGGGGCCAACGTCCTGACTTTC
TRBD1	-	TRBV7-9	TRBJ1-1	CASSPPDRVYPEAFF	TGTGCCAGCAGCCCCCCCGACAGGGTGTACCCTGAAGCTTTCTTT